This T cell receptor (beta chain) emerged from a study of OX40 agonist ivuxolimab in advanced cancers. Overall study findings and caveats: On average, CD8+ T cells showed a greater number of expanded clones than CD4+. Patients who responded partially at 0.1-3.0 mg/kg showed clonal expansion ranking among the lowest. Low normalized T-cell clonal expansion was also seen in some nonresponders. At doses 0.1 to 3.0 mg/kg, CD4+ and CD8+ clones expanded.

A word on this clone: Its antigen is as yet unknown.

Measured with immunoSEQ multiplex PCR; TCRdb has only the in-frame clones, and not every one. The data hold about 79,000 clones, with around 85% observed a single time. Germline CDR1 is MDHEN and CDR2 is SYDVKM. This CDR3 has 15 residues. Trimming removed 8 bases from V and 0 bases from J, with 13 bases in between. The sequence came from an adult with an advanced solid tumor such as melanoma, head and neck, liver or kidney cancer. The input for sequencing was CD4+ or CD8+ T cells sorted from blood, taken in a trial of the OX40 agonist ivuxolimab. The chain uses TRBV28 and TRBJ2-2; perhaps TRBD2 as D (6 bases). For the CDR3, the DNA is TGTGCCAGCCAAGAGGGAGGTTCGAACACCGGGGAGCTGTTTTTT. Translating gives CASQEGGSNTGELFF.